This TCR beta chain was identified during a study of human versus mouse CDR3 diversity and MHC coevolution. Study-level points and caveats: By iCHAO1, human TCR beta clonotypes numbered roughly 1.6 million, the most. Compared with mice, human CDR3s carried more deletions and insertions on average. The lowest clonal inequality scores came from most of the three human donors.

In regard to this clone: Its antigen remains unknown.

Naive CD4 T cells, CD45RO-negative and CD62L-positive, were flow-sorted from PBMCs. Profiled with immunoSEQ multiplex PCR; TCRdb holds only in-frame clones, not every one. This table holds roughly 80,000 clones, about 94% found once. The origin of this receptor is a person between 25 and 70 years old in good health. Material for sequencing was naive CD4+ T cells from blood. Subset denoted: CD45RO-negative CD62L-positive naive CD4 T cells.

The CDR3 DNA follows: TGCGCCAGCAGCCAAGCGGCAGGGCTGACTGAAGCTTTCTTT. This encodes CASSQAAGLTEAFF. The chain employs TRBV4-3 and TRBJ1-1; TRBD1 is a possible D gene (5 bases). This CDR3 region has 14 residues. V gave up 1 base and J gave up 5 bases, with 11 bases separating them. Germline V CDR1 and CDR2: LGHNA, YSLEER.